The 14 T cell receptor beta chains given below trace back to one sample, sequenced in a study of Graves' ophthalmopathy and Graves' hyperthyroidism. Amplifying from RNA transcripts, the study obtained TCR beta CDR3 regions. First-round RT-PCR relied on HTBI primers, and a second-round multiplex PCR came next. TCRdb analysed the multiplex PCR reads with MiXCR anew, one entry per CDR3 protein. The sample records about 380,000 distinct CDR3 sequences, 15% being singletons. Sequencing was performed on peripheral blood. The receptor source for this set is a woman between 18 and 29 years old with stable Graves' hyperthyroidism.

This clonotype has at least ten counts. The gene calls are TRBV12-5 and TRBJ1-5; D ambiguous. V dropped 3 bases and J dropped 5 bases, with 2 bases sitting between them. Germline CDR1 and CDR2: LGHNT and FRNRAP. The CDR3 consists of 11 residues. The CDR3 region is CASGLYQPQHF. The CDR3 coding sequence is TGTGCTAGTGGTTTATATCAGCCCCAGCATTTT.

This chain joins TRBV29-1 and TRBJ1-6; D is unclear. Between the trimmed V and J ends, which lost 2 bases and 6 bases, there was a span of 8 bases. Germline CDR1 and CDR2: SQVTM and ANQGSEA. The length of the CDR3 is 13 residues. The CDR3 protein is CSVETGPNSPLHF. CDR3 nucleotides: TGCAGCGTTGAAACCGGTCCTAATTCACCCCTCCACTTT.

This clonotype has a count of ten or more. The chain uses TRBV7-2 and TRBJ2-7; D unresolved. With 2 bases removed from V and 5 bases from J, the gap between germline ends came to 13 bases. This CDR3 comprises 14 residues. The germline CDR1 and CDR2 sequences are SGHTA and FQGNSA. CDR3 region: CASSLFTTRHEQYF. CDR3 sequence (DNA): TGTGCCAGCAGCTTATTCACCACCAGGCACGAGCAGTACTTC.

This clonotype was seen ten or more times. The gene calls are TRBV12-3 or TRBV12-4 and TRBJ2-6, with a possible D match to TRBD2 (6 bases). Trimming left V 3 bases short and J 4 bases short, with 13 bases between. This CDR3 comprises 16 residues. As DNA, the CDR3 is TGTGCCAGCAGTTTGGCGGGGTCGCGGGGGGCCAACGTCCTGACTTTC. Protein sequence: CASSLAGSRGANVLTF.

This clonotype was recorded at least ten times. This chain joins TRBV14 and TRBJ2-7; unclear D gene. CDR3 size: 11 residues. CDR1 is SGHDN, CDR2 FVKESK, per germline. V lost 3 bases, J lost 4 bases, and 4 bases lay in between. The DNA for the CDR3 is TGTGCCAGCAGCCATGCATACGAGCAGTACTTC. Translation: CASSHAYEQYF.

In this sample, this clonotype turned up many times. The rearrangement uses TRBV6-5 and TRBJ2-7; the match to TRBD1 covers 9 bases. In germline, CDR1 is MNHEY, CDR2 SVGAGI. This CDR3 spans 15 amino acids. V dropped 3 bases and J dropped 5; count of bases not matched to a gene: 8. For the CDR3, the DNA is TGTGCCAGCAGTTATTCCCGACAGGGGGGCCACGAGCAGTACTTC. Amino acids: CASSYSRQGGHEQYF.

There are many counts of this clonotype. V gene TRBV12-5 combines with J gene TRBJ2-2; D is ambiguous. Germline V gives CDR1 LGHNT, CDR2 FRNRAP. The CDR3 sequence is 14 residues long. The V end lost 4 bases, the J end lost 0 bases, and 6 bases lay between the germline ends. CDR3: CASGSHSNTGELFF. The CDR3 DNA follows: TGTGCTAGTGGTTCTCACTCGAACACCGGGGAGCTGTTTTTT.

The table lists this clonotype with many counts. Likely a read error: the CDR3 ends without its conserved phenylalanine or tryptophan. The CDR3 reads CASRKGDREFEAFL. CDR3 DNA: TGTGCCAGTAGAAAGGGGGACAGGGAGTTTGAAGCTTTCCTT. The V and J genes are TRBV19 and TRBJ1-1; 9 nucleotides align to TRBD1. Trimming took 6 bases from V and 7 from J; bases not matched to a gene: 9. Germline V CDR1 and CDR2: LNHDA, SQIVND (reference sequence). CDR3 length equals 14 residues.

This chain connects TRBV7-9 to TRBJ1-5; TRBD1 matches 8 bases. Germline V lookup: CDR1 SEHNR, CDR2 FQNEAQ (reference sequence). V was clipped by 4 bases and J by 5 bases; unmatched bases: 7. The CDR3 runs to 15 residues. CDR3 protein: CASSSGQGFHQPQHF. In DNA, the CDR3 is TGTGCCAGCAGCTCCGGACAGGGTTTTCATCAGCCCCAGCATTTT.

This clonotype was counted many times. The CDR3 DNA is TGTGCCAGCAGTTACAGTCCCGGGACAGTCCACTATGGCTACACCTTC. Translation: CASSYSPGTVHYGYTF. The V gene is TRBV6-5, the J gene TRBJ1-2, with 7 bases fitting TRBD1. Germline V CDR1 and CDR2: MNHEY, SVGAGI. V trimming: 2 bases; J trimming: 3 bases; junction bases outside the gene matches: 9. This CDR3 is 16 amino acids long.

The V and J genes are TRBV5-5 and TRBJ1-2; 8 nucleotides match TRBD1. The CDR3 runs 14 residues. V was clipped by 3 bases and J by 4 bases; unmatched bases: 5. Germline CDR1 SGHKS, CDR2 YYEKEE (reference sequence). The CDR3 DNA follows: TGTGCCAGCAGCTGGGGACAGGAGAGCTATGGCTACACCTTC. This codes for CASSWGQESYGYTF.

The V gene is TRBV19, the J gene TRBJ1-5; D is unresolved. This CDR3 comprises 16 residues. V was trimmed by 2 bases and J by 0 bases, leaving 11 bases between them. Germline CDR1 is LNHDA and CDR2 is SQIVND (reference sequence). CDR3 loop: CASSINLGNSNQPQHF. The CDR3 region has the DNA TGTGCCAGTAGTATAAATCTGGGGAATAGCAATCAGCCCCAGCATTTT.

Comments on this clonotype: This is likely a read error, given that the CDR3 carries no conserved phenylalanine or tryptophan at its end. The chain joins TRBV11-2 to TRBJ1-1; TRBD1 agrees at 7 bases. The V segment lost 1 base and the J segment 0 bases; nucleotides outside the gene matches: 5. Germline V gene lookup returns CDR1 SGHAT and CDR2 FQNNGV. The CDR3 length is 16 residues. The CDR3 DNA reads TGTGCCAGCAGCTTAGGGGACAGACTCATGAACACTGAAGCTTTCCTT. Encoded protein: CASSLGDRLMNTEAFL.

This clonotype was observed a handful of times. The rearrangement links TRBV3-1 to TRBJ1-5, with 9 nucleotides matching TRBD1. This CDR3 comprises 15 residues. Germline assignment: CDR1 LGHDT and CDR2 YNNKEL (reference sequence). The CDR3 bases are TGTTACAGGGGGCGCAAACTATTACAGAATCAGCCCCAGCATTTT. Translated: CYRGRKLLQNQPQHF.